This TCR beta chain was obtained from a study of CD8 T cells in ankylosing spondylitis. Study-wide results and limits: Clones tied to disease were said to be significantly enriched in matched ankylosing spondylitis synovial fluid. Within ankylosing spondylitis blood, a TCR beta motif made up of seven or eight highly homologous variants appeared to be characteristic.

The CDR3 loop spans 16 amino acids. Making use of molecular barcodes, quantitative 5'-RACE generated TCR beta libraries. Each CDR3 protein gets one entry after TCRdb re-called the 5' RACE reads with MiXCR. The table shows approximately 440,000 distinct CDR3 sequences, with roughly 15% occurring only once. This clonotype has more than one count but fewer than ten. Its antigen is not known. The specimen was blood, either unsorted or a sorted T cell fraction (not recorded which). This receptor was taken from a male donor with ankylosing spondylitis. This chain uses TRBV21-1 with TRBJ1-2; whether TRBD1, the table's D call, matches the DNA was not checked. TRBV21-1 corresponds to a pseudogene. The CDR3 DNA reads TGTGCCAGCAGCAAAGTACAGGGGGCAGCTAACTATGGCTACACCTTC. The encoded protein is CASSKVQGAANYGYTF.